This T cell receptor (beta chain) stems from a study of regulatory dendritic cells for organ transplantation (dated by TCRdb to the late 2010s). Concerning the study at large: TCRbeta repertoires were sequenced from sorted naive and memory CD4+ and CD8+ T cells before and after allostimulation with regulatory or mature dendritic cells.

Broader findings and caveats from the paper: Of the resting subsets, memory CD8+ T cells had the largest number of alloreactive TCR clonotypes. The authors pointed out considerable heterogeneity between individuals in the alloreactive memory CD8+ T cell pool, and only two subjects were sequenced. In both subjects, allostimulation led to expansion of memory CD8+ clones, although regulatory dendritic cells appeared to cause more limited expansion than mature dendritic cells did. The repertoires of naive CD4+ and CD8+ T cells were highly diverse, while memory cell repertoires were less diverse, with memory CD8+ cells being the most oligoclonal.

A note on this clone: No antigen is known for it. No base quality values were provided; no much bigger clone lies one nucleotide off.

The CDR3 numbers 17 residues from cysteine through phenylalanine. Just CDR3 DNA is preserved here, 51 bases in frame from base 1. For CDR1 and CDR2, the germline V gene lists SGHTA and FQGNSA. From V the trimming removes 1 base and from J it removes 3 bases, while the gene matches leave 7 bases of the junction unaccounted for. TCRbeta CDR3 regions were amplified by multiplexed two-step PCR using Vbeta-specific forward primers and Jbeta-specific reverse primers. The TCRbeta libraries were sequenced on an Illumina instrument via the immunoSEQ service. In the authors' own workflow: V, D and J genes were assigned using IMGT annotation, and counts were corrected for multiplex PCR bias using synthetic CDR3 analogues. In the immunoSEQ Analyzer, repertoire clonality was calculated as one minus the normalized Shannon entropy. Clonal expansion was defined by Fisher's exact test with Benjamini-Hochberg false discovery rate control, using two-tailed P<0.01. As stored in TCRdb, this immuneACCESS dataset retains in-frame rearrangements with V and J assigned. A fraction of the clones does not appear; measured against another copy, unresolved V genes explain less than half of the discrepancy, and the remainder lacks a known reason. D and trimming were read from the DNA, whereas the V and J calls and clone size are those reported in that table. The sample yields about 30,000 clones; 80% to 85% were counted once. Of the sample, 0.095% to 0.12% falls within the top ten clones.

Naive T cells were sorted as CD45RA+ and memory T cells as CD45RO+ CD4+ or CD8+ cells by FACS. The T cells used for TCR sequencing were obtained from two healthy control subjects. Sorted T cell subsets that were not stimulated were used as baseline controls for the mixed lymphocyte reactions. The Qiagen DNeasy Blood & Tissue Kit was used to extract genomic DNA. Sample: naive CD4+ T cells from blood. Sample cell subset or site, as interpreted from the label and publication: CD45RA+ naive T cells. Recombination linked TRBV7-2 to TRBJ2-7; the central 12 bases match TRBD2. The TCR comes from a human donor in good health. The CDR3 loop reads CASSLGLAGGKIYEQYF. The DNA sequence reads TGTGCCAGCAGCTTAGGGCTAGCGGGGGGGAAAATCTACGAGCAGTACTTC.